This T cell receptor beta chain was observed in a study of T-cell reconstitution after alpha-beta-depleted transplantation in children. Molecular barcoding with unique molecular identifiers was used for the TCRbeta library. TCRdb reprocessed the PCR reads via MiXCR and lists one record per CDR3 protein. The profile shows 250,000 to 300,000 distinct CDR3 sequences, over 8% of them singletons. The CDR3 has 15 residues. V lost 2 bases and J lost 6; bases outside the gene matches: 3. CDR1 and CDR2 from the germline V gene are ENHRY and SYGVKD. The clonotype comes from a human donor who donated a stem cell graft to a child with SCID. V is TRBV10-3 and J is TRBJ2-1, with TRBD2 identical over 11 bases. The sequences come from PBMCs from the stem cell graft donor, collected from the stem cell graft. Here the CDR3 reads CAISELAGGANEQFF. CDR3 DNA sequence: TGTGCCATCAGTGAGCTAGCGGGGGGAGCCAATGAGCAGTTCTTC.